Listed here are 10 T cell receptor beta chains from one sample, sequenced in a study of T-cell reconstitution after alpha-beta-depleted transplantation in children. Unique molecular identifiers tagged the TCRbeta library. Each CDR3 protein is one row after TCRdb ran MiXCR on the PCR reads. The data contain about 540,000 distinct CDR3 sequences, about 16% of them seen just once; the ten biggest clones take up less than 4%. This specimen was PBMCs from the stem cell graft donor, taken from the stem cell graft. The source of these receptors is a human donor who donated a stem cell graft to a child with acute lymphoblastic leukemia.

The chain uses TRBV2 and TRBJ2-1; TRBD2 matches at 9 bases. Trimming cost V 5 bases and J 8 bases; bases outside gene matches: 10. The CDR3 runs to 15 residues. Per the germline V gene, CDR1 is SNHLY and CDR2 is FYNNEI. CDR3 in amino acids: CASSPGGTSSHEQFF. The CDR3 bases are TGTGCCAGCAGTCCTGGGGGGACTAGCTCCCATGAGCAGTTCTTC.

CDR3 loop: CASSLNPEETQYF. For the CDR3, the DNA is TGTGCCAGCAGCTTAAACCCAGAAGAGACCCAGTACTTC. The chain joins TRBV7-3 to TRBJ2-5; D remains ambiguous. The length of the CDR3 is 13 residues. CDR1 is SGHTA, CDR2 FQGTGA, per germline. Trimming left V 1 base short and J 3 bases short, with 6 bases between.

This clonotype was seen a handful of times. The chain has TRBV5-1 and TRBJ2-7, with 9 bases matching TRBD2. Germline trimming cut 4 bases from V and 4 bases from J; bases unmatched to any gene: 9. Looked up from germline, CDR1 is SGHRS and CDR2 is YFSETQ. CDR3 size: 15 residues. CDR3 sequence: CASSTLGSGRYEQYF. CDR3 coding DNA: TGCGCCAGCAGCACCCTGGGTAGCGGGAGATACGAGCAGTACTTC.

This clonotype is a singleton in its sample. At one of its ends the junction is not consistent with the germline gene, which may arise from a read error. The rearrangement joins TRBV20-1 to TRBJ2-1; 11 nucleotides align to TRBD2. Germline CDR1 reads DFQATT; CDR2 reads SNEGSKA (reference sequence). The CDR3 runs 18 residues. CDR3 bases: TGCTGTGCCAGCCCCATAGCGGGAGGGCCGCATTGGTTCAATGAGCAGTTCTTC. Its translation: CCASPIAGGPHWFNEQFF.

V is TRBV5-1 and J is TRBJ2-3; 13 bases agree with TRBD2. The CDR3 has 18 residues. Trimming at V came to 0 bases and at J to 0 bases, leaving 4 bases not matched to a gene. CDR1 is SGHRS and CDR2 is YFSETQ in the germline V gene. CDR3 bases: TGCGCCAGCAGCTTGGGCGGACTAGCGGGAGCTAGCACAGATACGCAGTATTTT. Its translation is CASSLGGLAGASTDTQYF.

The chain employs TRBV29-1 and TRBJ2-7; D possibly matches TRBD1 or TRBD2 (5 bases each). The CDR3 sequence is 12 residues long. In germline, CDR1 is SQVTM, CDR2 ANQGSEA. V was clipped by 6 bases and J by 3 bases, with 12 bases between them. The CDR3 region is CSVRDQVYEQYF. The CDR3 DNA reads TGCAGCGTCCGGGACCAAGTCTACGAGCAGTACTTC.

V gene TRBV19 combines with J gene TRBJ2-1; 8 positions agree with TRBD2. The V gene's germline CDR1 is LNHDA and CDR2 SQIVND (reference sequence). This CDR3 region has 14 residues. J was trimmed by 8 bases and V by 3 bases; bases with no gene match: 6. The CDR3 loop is CASSIGGGRYEQFF. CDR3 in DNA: TGTGCCAGTAGTATTGGCGGGGGGAGGTATGAGCAGTTCTTC.

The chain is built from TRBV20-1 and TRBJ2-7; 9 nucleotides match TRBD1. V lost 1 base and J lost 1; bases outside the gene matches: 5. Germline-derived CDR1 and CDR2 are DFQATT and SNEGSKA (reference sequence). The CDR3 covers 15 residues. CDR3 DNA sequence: TGCAGTGCTAGAGTTGGGACAGGGAGTTCCTACGAGCAGTACTTC. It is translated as CSARVGTGSSYEQYF.

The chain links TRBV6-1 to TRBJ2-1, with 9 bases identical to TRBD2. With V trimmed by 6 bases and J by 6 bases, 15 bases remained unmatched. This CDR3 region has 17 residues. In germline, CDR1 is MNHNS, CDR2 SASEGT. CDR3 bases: TGTGCCAGCAGGGCCTTCCCACTAGCGGGCAATCTCAATGAGCAGTTCTTC. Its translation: CASRAFPLAGNLNEQFF.

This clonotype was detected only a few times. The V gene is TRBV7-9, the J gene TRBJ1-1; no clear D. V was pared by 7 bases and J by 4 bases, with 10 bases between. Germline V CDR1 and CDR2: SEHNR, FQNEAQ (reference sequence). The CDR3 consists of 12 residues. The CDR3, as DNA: TGTGCCAGCATAGGCCGGGCCACTGAAGCTTTCTTT. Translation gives CASIGRATEAFF.